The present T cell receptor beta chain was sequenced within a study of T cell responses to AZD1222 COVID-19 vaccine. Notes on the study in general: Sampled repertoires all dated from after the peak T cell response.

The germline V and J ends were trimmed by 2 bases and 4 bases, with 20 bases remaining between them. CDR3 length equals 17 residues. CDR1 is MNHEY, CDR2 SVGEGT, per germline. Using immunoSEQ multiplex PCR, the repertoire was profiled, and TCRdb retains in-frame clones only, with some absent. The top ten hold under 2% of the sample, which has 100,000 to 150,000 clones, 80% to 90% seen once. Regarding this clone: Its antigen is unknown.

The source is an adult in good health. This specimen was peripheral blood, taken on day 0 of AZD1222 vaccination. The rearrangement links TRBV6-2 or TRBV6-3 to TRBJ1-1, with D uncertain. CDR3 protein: CASSYRGQAGSSTEAFF. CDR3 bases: TGTGCCAGCAGTTACCGAGGGCAGGCAGGTTCGAGCACTGAAGCTTTCTTT.